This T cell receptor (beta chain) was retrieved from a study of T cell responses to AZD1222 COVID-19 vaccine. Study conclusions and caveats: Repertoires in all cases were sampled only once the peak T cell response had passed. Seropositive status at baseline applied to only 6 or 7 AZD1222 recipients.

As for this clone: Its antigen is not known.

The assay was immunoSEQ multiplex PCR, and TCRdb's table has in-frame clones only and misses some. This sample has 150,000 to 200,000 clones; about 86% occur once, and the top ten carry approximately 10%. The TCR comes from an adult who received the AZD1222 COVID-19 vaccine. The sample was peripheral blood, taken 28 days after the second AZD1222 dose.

This CDR3 reads CASSSPRGLPYNEQFF. The DNA for the CDR3 is TGTGCCAGCAGCTCCCCGAGGGGTCTCCCCTACAATGAGCAGTTCTTC. The chain employs TRBV7-8 and TRBJ2-1; the D call may be TRBD1 or TRBD2 (5 bases each). The length of the CDR3 is 16 residues. V was clipped by 4 bases and J by 2 bases, with 15 bases between them. From germline, CDR1 is SGHVS and CDR2 FQNEAQ.